Shown below are 22 T cell receptor beta chains from a single sample sequenced in a study of blood T cell repertoires in COVID-19. Here immunoSEQ multiplex PCR was the method, and the copy in TCRdb shows in-frame clones only, minus some. Of 150,000 to 200,000 clones listed, over 70% are singletons. Sequenced material: PBMCs or T cells enriched from blood (not recorded which). The receptors here all came from a woman aged 40 to 49 with acute COVID-19.

The chain recombines TRBV11-3 with TRBJ1-6, with D maybe TRBD1 (6 bases). V gave up 5 bases and J gave up 8 bases, with 16 bases separating them. Germline loops: CDR1 SGHNT, CDR2 YENEEA. This CDR3 comprises 15 residues. In DNA form, the CDR3 reads TGTGCCAGCAGCCTGAGACAGGTTATTGATTCACCCCTCCACTTT. Protein: CASSLRQVIDSPLHF.

The chain employs TRBV11-2 and TRBJ2-7; no definite D call. Germline V CDR1 and CDR2: SGHAT, FQNNGV. The CDR3 consists of 17 residues. Trimming left V 5 bases short and J 3 bases short, with 23 bases between. The CDR3 DNA is TGTGCCAGCAGCCTCACACCCCCCTCGGATAGCAACTACGAGCAGTACTTC. Translation: CASSLTPPSDSNYEQYF.

This rearrangement joins TRBV6-1 to TRBJ2-6; TRBD1 might be the D (5 bases). Germline-derived CDR1 and CDR2 are MNHNS and SASEGT. This CDR3 contains 17 residues. Trimming removed 1 base from V and 0 bases from J, with 10 bases in between. The CDR3 nucleotides are TGTGCCAGCAGTGAAGGGGGCTCCTTCTCTGGGGCCAACGTCCTGACTTTC. Translated: CASSEGGSFSGANVLTF.

V is TRBV7-9 and J is TRBJ2-2; a weak D match, TRBD1 (6 bases). The germline V gene has CDR1 SEHNR and CDR2 FQNEAQ (reference sequence). V lost 2 bases to trimming and J lost 6 bases, with 13 bases between them. The CDR3 loop spans 15 amino acids. This CDR3 reads CASSLQGTGPGELFF. The CDR3 DNA sequence: TGTGCCAGCAGCTTACAGGGGACGGGACCCGGGGAGCTGTTTTTT.

Details on this clone: The same CDR3 can be traced to other DNA sequences in this sample. The CDR3 DNA sequence: TGCAGCGTTGAACGAGGGACAGATACGCAGTATTTT. Protein sequence: CSVERGTDTQYF. The V and J genes are TRBV29-1 and TRBJ2-3; D might be TRBD2 (5 bases). The V gene's germline CDR1 is SQVTM and CDR2 ANQGSEA. The CDR3 is made up of 12 amino acids. Trimming cost V 2 bases and J 3 bases, with 6 bases left between them.

The chain uses TRBV5-6 and TRBJ1-1, with TRBD1 matching over 7 bases. V lost 0 bases, J lost 3 bases, and 5 bases stayed unmatched. Looked up from germline, CDR1 is SGHDT and CDR2 is YYEEEE. CDR3 length: 15 residues. This CDR3 is CASSLAGGGDTEAFF. In DNA, the CDR3 is TGTGCCAGCAGCTTGGCGGGAGGGGGCGACACTGAAGCTTTCTTT.

For the CDR3, the DNA is TGTGCCACCAGCCAGGGGGACAGGGAGGTCTATGGCTACACCTTC. Its translation: CATSQGDREVYGYTF. The rearrangement uses TRBV15 and TRBJ1-2; 9 nucleotides match TRBD1. Germline V CDR1 and CDR2: LNHNV, YYDKDF (reference sequence). The CDR3 has 15 amino acids. Trimming took 5 bases from V and 4 from J; bases not matched to a gene: 8.

The chain couples TRBV4-2 to TRBJ1-1; D is perhaps TRBD1 (6 bases). Between the trimmed V and J ends, which lost 5 bases and 1 base, there was a span of 11 bases. The CDR3 runs 14 residues. The V gene's germline CDR1 is LGHNA and CDR2 YNFKEQ. The CDR3 DNA follows: TGTGCCAGCAGCACTGGGGGGGCGAACACTGAAGCTTTCTTT. It yields the protein CASSTGGANTEAFF.

Turning to this clone: The junction departs from germline at one end; a sequencing error may be responsible. V is TRBV3-1 (or the pseudogene TRBV3-2) and J is TRBJ2-3; weak D call: TRBD2 (5 bases). The CDR3 has 14 residues. Germline V lookup: CDR1 LGHDT, CDR2 YNNKEL (reference sequence). The CDR3 DNA is TGTGCCAGCAGCCAAAGAGAGGGTACAGCTACGCAGTATTTT. This encodes CASSQREGTATQYF.

The chain has TRBV6-5 and TRBJ1-2; D is possibly TRBD1 (6 bases). Germline loops: CDR1 MNHEY, CDR2 SVGAGI. This CDR3 is 16 amino acids long. Trimming left V 0 bases short and J 5 bases short, with 16 bases between. The CDR3 reads CASSYSLLGGGYGYTF. The CDR3 nucleotides read TGTGCCAGCAGTTACTCGCTCCTAGGGGGGGGGTATGGCTACACCTTC.

The rearrangement joins TRBV9 to TRBJ1-2; 9 positions match TRBD1. CDR1 is SGDLS and CDR2 is YYNGEE in the germline V gene. V gave up 0 bases and J gave up 7 bases; unmatched junction bases: 7. This CDR3 is 15 amino acids long. The CDR3 region is CASSVDPSGQGGYTF. The CDR3 coding sequence is TGTGCCAGCAGCGTAGATCCATCGGGACAGGGTGGCTACACCTTC.

This rearrangement joins TRBV27 to TRBJ1-1, with a tentative D call TRBD1 (5 bases). V was cut by 3 bases and J by 4 bases, with 9 bases left in between. CDR1 and CDR2 (germline): MNHEY, SMNVEV (reference sequence). The CDR3 is 13 amino acids. DNA of the CDR3: TGTGCCAGCAGTTTCTCAGGGCCCACTGAAGCTTTCTTT. Amino acid sequence: CASSFSGPTEAFF.

This chain links TRBV4-2 with TRBJ2-1, with D perhaps TRBD1 (6 bases). The V end lost 4 bases, the J end lost 4 bases, and 14 bases lay between the germline ends. CDR1 and CDR2 (germline): LGHNA, YNFKEQ. CDR3 length: 15 amino acids. The CDR3 is CASSPPGEGYNEQFF. CDR3 nucleotide sequence: TGTGCCAGCAGCCCCCCAGGGGAAGGATACAATGAGCAGTTCTTC.

The chain is built from TRBV15 and TRBJ1-2, with D tentatively TRBD1 (6 bases). Germline CDR1 LNHNV, CDR2 YYDKDF (reference sequence). V was pared by 1 base and J by 6 bases, with 15 bases between. This CDR3 is built from 15 residues. The CDR3 DNA is TGTGCCACCAGCAGAGTAGCAGGGGATCCCAATGGCTACACCTTC. This sequence encodes CATSRVAGDPNGYTF.

This clone appeared once. The rearrangement links TRBV7-3 to TRBJ2-2, with D possibly TRBD1 on 6 matching bases. Between the trimmed V and J ends, which lost 5 bases and 6 bases, there was a span of 13 bases. The CDR3 covers 14 residues. CDR1 and CDR2 (germline): SGHTA, FQGTGA. In DNA, the CDR3 is TGTGCCAGCAGCAAGGACAGAGGTTCCGGGGAGCTGTTTTTT. As protein: CASSKDRGSGELFF.

The chain combines TRBV18 with TRBJ1-1; TRBD1 is a possible D gene (6 bases). Germline V gene data show CDR1 as KGHSH and CDR2 as LQKENI. The CDR3 spans 13 residues. The V end lost 5 bases, the J end lost 1 base, and 8 bases lay between the germline ends. CDR3 region: CASSSTGNTEAFF. The CDR3 coding sequence is TGTGCCAGCTCATCGACAGGGAACACTGAAGCTTTCTTT.

The V gene is TRBV6-5, the J gene TRBJ1-2, with 12 bases identical to TRBD1. J was trimmed by 7 bases and V by 0 bases; bases with no gene match: 3. CDR3 size: 15 residues. Germline CDR1 and CDR2: MNHEY and SVGAGI. The CDR3 DNA sequence: TGTGCCAGCAGTTACTCGGGACAGGGGGCGGTTGGCTACACCTTC. This sequence encodes CASSYSGQGAVGYTF.

This clone turned up a few times. The chain links TRBV3-1 (or the pseudogene TRBV3-2) to TRBJ2-1; 8 nucleotides match TRBD2. The germline V gene encodes CDR1 LGHDT and CDR2 YNNKEL (reference sequence). The CDR3 consists of 18 residues. V lost 5 bases to trimming and J lost 4 bases; unmatched junction nucleotides: 16. The CDR3 bases are TGTGCCAGCAGCTTGACCGGACCAGCGGGGGCCCTATACAATGAGCAGTTCTTC. Translation gives CASSLTGPAGALYNEQFF.

This clone showed up just a few times. The chain links TRBV11-2 to TRBJ2-2; D is ambiguous. V was shortened by 2 bases and J by 4 bases, with 11 bases between the two germline ends. Germline V gives CDR1 SGHAT, CDR2 FQNNGV. The length of the CDR3 is 15 residues. As DNA, the CDR3 is TGTGCCAGCAGCTTACTCCTCAGAAGCACCGGGGAGCTGTTTTTT. Translation: CASSLLLRSTGELFF. The full variable domain, its missing parts supplied by reference TRBV11-2 and TRBJ2-2, is EAGVAQSPRYKIIEKRQSVAFWCNPISGHATLYWYQQILGQGPKLLIQFQNNGVVDDSQLPKDRFSAERLKGVDSTLKIQPAKLEDSAVYLCASSLLLRSTGELFFGEGSRLTVL.

V gene TRBV29-1 combines with J gene TRBJ1-1; D unresolved. Germline CDR1 and CDR2: SQVTM and ANQGSEA. V lost 1 base and J 1 base, leaving 10 bases between the germline ends. This CDR3 comprises 14 residues. DNA of the CDR3: TGCAGCGTTGAAGTTTTACGAGAGAACACTGAAGCTTTCTTT. This encodes CSVEVLRENTEAFF.

The J gene is TRBJ2-3, the V gene TRBV21-1; the table gives TRBD2 as D, unverified against the DNA. TRBV21-1 is labeled a pseudogene. The CDR3 length is 19 residues. In DNA form, the CDR3 reads TGTGCCAGCAGCAAAGGTCGCCGTGGAGGACTAACCTTCACAGATACGCAGTATTTT. It is translated as CASSKGRRGGLTFTDTQYF.

The genes are TRBV11-3 and TRBJ1-4; 8 bases agree with TRBD1. Germline V gene data show CDR1 as SGHNT and CDR2 as YENEEA. The ends lost 8 bases at V and 5 bases at J; junction bases unmatched: 1. This CDR3 has 12 amino acids. CDR3 protein: CASRQGNEKLFF. The CDR3 DNA is TGTGCCAGCCGACAGGGGAATGAAAAACTGTTTTTT.